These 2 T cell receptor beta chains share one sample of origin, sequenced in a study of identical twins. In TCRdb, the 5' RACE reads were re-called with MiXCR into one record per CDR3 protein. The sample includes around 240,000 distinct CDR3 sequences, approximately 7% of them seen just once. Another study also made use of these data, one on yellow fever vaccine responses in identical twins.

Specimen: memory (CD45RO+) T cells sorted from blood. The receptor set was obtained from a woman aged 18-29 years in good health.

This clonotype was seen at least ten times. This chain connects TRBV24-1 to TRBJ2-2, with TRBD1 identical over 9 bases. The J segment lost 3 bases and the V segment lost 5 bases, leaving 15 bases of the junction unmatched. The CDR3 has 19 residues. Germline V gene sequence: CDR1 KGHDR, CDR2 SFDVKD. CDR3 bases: TGTGCCACCAGTGTTGCACCGGGACAGGGTATAGGCGACACCGGGGAGCTGTTTTTT. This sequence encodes CATSVAPGQGIGDTGELFF.

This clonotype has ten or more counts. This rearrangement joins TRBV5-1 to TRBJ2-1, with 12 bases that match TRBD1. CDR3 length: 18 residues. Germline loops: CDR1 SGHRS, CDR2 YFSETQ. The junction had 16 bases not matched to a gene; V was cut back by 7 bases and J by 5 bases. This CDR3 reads CASGSGTGGVRTNNEQFF. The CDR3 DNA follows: TGCGCCAGCGGATCCGGGACAGGGGGCGTCCGGACTAACAATGAGCAGTTCTTC.